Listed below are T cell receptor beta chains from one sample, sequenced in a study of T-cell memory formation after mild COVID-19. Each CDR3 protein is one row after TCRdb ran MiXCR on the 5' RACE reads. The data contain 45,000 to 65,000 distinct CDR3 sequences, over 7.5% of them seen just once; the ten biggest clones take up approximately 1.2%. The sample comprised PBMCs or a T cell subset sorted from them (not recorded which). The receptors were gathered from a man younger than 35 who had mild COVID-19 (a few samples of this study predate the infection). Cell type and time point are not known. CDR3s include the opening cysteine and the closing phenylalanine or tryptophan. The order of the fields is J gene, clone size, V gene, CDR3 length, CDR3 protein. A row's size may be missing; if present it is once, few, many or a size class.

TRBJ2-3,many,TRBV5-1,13,CASSSEGADTQYF
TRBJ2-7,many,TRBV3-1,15,CASSTGTSGSYEQYF
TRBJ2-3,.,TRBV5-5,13,CASSWEEGDTQYF
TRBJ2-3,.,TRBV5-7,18,CASSLDCLGLPSTDTQYF
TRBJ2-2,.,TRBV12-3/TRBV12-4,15,CASSFGQGNTGELFF
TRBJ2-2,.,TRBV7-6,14,CASSSRGNTGELFF
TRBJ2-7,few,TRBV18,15,CASSPPSQGRYEQYF
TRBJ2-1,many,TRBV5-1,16,CASSPGLHSLYNEQFF
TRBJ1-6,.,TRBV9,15,CASSVGTGDNSPLHF
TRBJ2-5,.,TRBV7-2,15,CASSQEQGLFGTQYF
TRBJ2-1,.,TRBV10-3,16,CAISELASGAYNEQFF
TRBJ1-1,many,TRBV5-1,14,CASSLAPGTTEAFF
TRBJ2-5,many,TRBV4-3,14,CASSQDRDRETQYF
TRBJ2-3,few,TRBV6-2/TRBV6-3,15,CASATQRGSSDTQYF
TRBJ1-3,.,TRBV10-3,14,CAISDSSSGNTIYF
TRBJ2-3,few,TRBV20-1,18,CSASTRLAAPRSTDTQYF
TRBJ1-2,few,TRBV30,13,CAWSLRQYYGYTF
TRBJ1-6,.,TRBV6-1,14,CASSDTGGNSPLHF
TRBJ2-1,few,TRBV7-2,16,CASSLARLEGENEQFF
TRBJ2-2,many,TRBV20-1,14,CSAQPGRHTGELFF
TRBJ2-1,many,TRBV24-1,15,CATSGTGTGLNEQFF
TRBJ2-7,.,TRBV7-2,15,CASSLESWPSYEQYF
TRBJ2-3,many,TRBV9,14,CASSSDRVTDTQYF
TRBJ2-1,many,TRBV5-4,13,CASSEQFKDEQFF
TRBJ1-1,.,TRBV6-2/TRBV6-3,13,CATILMGSTEAFF
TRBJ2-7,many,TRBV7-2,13,CASTQTGAREQYF
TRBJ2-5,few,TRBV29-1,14,CSATGGQGWETQYF
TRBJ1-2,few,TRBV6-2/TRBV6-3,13,CASSRDRGNGYTF
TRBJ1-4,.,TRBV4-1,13,CASSPRLYEKLFF
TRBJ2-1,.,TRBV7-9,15,CASSATSVGGNEQFF
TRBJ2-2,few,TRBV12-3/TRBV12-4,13,CASSFRVTGELFF
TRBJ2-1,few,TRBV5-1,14,CASSFGTRGNEQFF
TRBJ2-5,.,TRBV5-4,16,CASSLGTSGRGETQYF
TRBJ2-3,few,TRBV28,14,CASSGGGFTDTQYF
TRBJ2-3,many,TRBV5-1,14,CASSSPGQGRSQYF
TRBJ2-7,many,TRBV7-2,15,CASSLYPGSSYEQYF
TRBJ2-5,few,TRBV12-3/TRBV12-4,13,CASSSSYQETQYF
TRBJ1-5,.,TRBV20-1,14,CSAREALGNQPQHF
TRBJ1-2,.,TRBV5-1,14,CASSLAQASYGYTF
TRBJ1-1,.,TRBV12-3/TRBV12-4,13,CASSFAWNTEAFF
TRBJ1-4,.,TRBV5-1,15,CASTGQGAANEKLFF
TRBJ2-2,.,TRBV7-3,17,CASSQRGVSERSGELFF
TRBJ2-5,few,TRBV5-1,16,CASSFGWGGYQETQYF
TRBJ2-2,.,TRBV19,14,CANRQGPHTGELFF
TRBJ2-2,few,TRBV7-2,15,CASSLVRANTGELFF
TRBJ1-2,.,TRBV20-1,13,CSARDRQSYGYTF